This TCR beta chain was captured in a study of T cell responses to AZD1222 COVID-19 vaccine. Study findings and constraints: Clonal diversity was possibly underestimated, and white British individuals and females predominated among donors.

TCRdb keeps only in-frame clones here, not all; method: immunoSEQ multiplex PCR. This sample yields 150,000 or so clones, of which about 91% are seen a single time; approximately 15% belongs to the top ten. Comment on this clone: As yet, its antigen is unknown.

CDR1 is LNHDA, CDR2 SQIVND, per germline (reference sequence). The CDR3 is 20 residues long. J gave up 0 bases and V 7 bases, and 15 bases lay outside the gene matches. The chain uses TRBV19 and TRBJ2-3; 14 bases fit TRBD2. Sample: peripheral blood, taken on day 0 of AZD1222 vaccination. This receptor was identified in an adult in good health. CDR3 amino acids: CASTFRSPGLAGASTDTQYF. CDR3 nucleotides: TGTGCCAGTACCTTCCGATCCCCGGGACTAGCGGGGGCTAGCACAGATACGCAGTATTTT. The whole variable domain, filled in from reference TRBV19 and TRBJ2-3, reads DGGITQSPKYLFRKEGQNVTLSCEQNLNHDAMYWYRQDPGQGLRLIYYSQIVNDFQKGDIAEGYSVSREKKESFPLTVTSAQKNPTAFYLCASTFRSPGLAGASTDTQYFGPGTRLTVL.